Following are 22 T cell receptor beta chains from one sample sequenced in a study of blood T cell repertoires in COVID-19. Libraries were prepared by immunoSEQ multiplex PCR; TCRdb keeps only in-frame clonotypes and omits some of them. The profile shows a few hundred thousand clones, about nine tenths of them singletons. Sequenced material: PBMCs or T cells enriched from blood (not recorded which). The receptors derive from a woman aged 25 to 39 who had been exposed to COVID-19.

This clone was recorded once. The V gene is TRBV27, the J gene TRBJ2-4, with 11 bases aligning to TRBD2. This CDR3 spans 16 amino acids. The V and J ends lost 7 bases and 8 bases, in that order; junction bases with no gene match: 13. Germline lookup yields CDR1 MNHEY and CDR2 SMNVEV (reference sequence). This CDR3 is CASTLDSGRAGYIQYF. The DNA for the CDR3 is TGTGCCAGCACATTAGATAGCGGGAGGGCCGGGTACATTCAGTACTTC.

V and J are TRBV27 and TRBJ1-2; possibly TRBD1 for D (6 bases). The germline V gene has CDR1 MNHEY and CDR2 SMNVEV (reference sequence). CDR3 length: 15 amino acids. Trimming removed 2 bases at V and 8 bases at J, with 18 bases between. The CDR3 DNA reads TGTGCCAGCAGTTTAATTGGGAAACAGGGTTGGGGCTACACCTTC. Protein sequence: CASSLIGKQGWGYTF.

This rearrangement joins TRBV6-5 to TRBJ2-7, with D perhaps matching TRBD1 (6 bases). From germline, CDR1 is MNHEY and CDR2 SVGAGI. This CDR3 contains 15 residues. V was trimmed by 4 bases and J by 7 bases, leaving 20 bases between them. This CDR3 is CASSSLDSAEGEQYF. CDR3 bases: TGTGCCAGCAGTTCGTTGGACAGCGCAGAGGGGGAGCAGTACTTC.

CDR3 sequence reads: CASSQGGTGGNQPQHF. CDR3 coding DNA: TGTGCCAGCAGCCAAGGAGGGACAGGGGGGAATCAGCCCCAGCATTTT. V gene TRBV4-2 combines with J gene TRBJ1-5, with TRBD1 matching 11 bases. This CDR3 comprises 16 residues. The germline V gene has CDR1 LGHNA and CDR2 YNFKEQ. Trimming removed 1 base from V and 4 bases from J; junction bases left unmatched: 3.

The V and J genes are TRBV4-2 and TRBJ2-7; 10 nucleotides agree with TRBD2. V trimming: 2 bases; J trimming: 3 bases; junction bases outside the gene matches: 7. Germline CDR1 LGHNA, CDR2 YNFKEQ. The length of the CDR3 is 16 residues. The DNA for the CDR3 is TGTGCCAGCAGCCAAATACCCGGGACTAGCGACTACGAGCAGTACTTC. This sequence encodes CASSQIPGTSDYEQYF.

V usage is TRBV7-2 and J usage is TRBJ2-4; 8 bases are shared with TRBD1. Trimming at V came to 5 bases and at J to 0 bases, leaving 6 bases not matched to a gene. Germline values: CDR1 SGHTA, CDR2 FQGNSA. The CDR3 sequence is 16 residues long. Here the CDR3 reads CASSQTGVLAKNIQYF. The CDR3 coding sequence is TGTGCCAGCAGCCAGACAGGGGTTCTAGCCAAAAACATTCAGTACTTC.

In nucleotides, the CDR3 is TGTGCCAGCAGCATACTAGTGCGCGATGAGCAGTTCTTC. The encoded protein is CASSILVRDEQFF. The V gene is TRBV7-3, the J gene TRBJ2-1, with D perhaps matching TRBD2 (5 bases). Trimming cost V 5 bases and J 8 bases, with 13 bases left between them. The length of the CDR3 is 13 residues. Germline assignment: CDR1 SGHTA and CDR2 FQGTGA.

This clone has just one count. CDR3 region: CASSLTGERSPLHF. CDR3 bases: TGTGCCAGCAGCCTTACAGGGGAACGATCACCCCTCCACTTT. V usage is TRBV4-2 and J usage is TRBJ1-6, with 7 bases lining up with TRBD1. J lost 10 bases, V lost 4 bases, and 7 bases had no gene match. The CDR3 runs to 14 residues. CDR1 LGHNA and CDR2 YNFKEQ come from the germline V gene.

The CDR3 reads CATSRETRSIEQYF. CDR3 in DNA: TGTGCCACCAGCAGAGAAACAAGATCCATCGAGCAGTACTTC. The V call is TRBV15, the J call TRBJ2-7; D not certain. The V and J ends lost 0 bases and 6 bases respectively, with 12 bases between them. The germline V gene has CDR1 LNHNV and CDR2 YYDKDF (reference sequence). The CDR3 consists of 14 residues.

The chain recombines TRBV27 with TRBJ2-7; D is perhaps TRBD1 (7 bases). The V gene's germline CDR1 is MNHEY and CDR2 SMNVEV (reference sequence). V dropped 1 base and J dropped 3 bases, with 16 bases sitting between them. The length of the CDR3 is 16 residues. The DNA for the CDR3 is TGTGCCAGCAGTTTATATGGGGGGACAGACCTCTACGAGCAGTACTTC. It codes for CASSLYGGTDLYEQYF.

This sequence joins TRBV11-2 and TRBJ1-3; D may be TRBD1 (6 bases). Trimming pared 5 bases from V and 2 bases from J, leaving 16 bases between. The CDR3 is 16 amino acids. Germline CDR1 reads SGHAT; CDR2 reads FQNNGV. The CDR3 spells CASSQSGGSAGNTIYF. As DNA, the CDR3 is TGTGCCAGCAGCCAAAGCGGGGGCAGTGCTGGAAACACCATATATTTT.

The genes are TRBV18 and TRBJ2-2, with TRBD1 matching over 7 bases. The CDR3 has 16 residues. With 4 bases clipped from V and 6 bases from J, the junction kept 11 bases outside the gene matches. Germline CDR1 is KGHSH and CDR2 is LQKENI. The chain's CDR3 is CASSRPPRGLPGELFF. CDR3 nucleotides: TGTGCCAGCTCACGCCCGCCCAGGGGGTTGCCCGGGGAGCTGTTTTTT.

V and J are TRBV15 and TRBJ2-1; D perhaps matches TRBD1 (6 bases). The CDR3 is 16 amino acids. The germline V gene has CDR1 LNHNV and CDR2 YYDKDF (reference sequence). V lost 0 bases and J 6 bases, leaving 15 bases between the germline ends. For the CDR3, the DNA is TGTGCCACCAGCAGAGAGGTGACAGGTATTCCCAATGAGCAGTTCTTC. Encoded protein: CATSREVTGIPNEQFF. The full variable domain, its missing parts supplied by reference TRBV15 and TRBJ2-1, is DAMVIQNPRYQVTQFGKPVTLSCSQTLNHNVMYWYQQKSSQAPKLLFHYYDKDFNNEADTPDNFQSRRPNTSFCFLDIRSPGLGDTAMYLCATSREVTGIPNEQFFGPGTRLTVL.

V is TRBV30 and J is TRBJ1-3; D remains ambiguous. Between the trimmed V and J ends, which lost 5 bases and 0 bases, there was a span of 14 bases. This CDR3 spans 15 amino acids. Germline V gene lookup returns CDR1 GTSNPN and CDR2 SVGIG (reference sequence). CDR3 nucleotides: TGTGCCTGGTCGAACTCCGCTTACTCTGGAAACACCATATATTTT. It specifies CAWSNSAYSGNTIYF.

J is TRBJ1-5 and V is TRBV7-6; 8 bases are shared with TRBD1. Germline-derived CDR1 and CDR2 are SGHVS and FNYEAQ. The CDR3 spans 14 residues. Germline trimming cut 5 bases from V and 5 bases from J; bases unmatched to any gene: 5. The CDR3 region is CASSLVRGHQPQHF. The CDR3 DNA reads as TGTGCCAGCAGCCTCGTCAGGGGGCATCAGCCCCAGCATTTT.

The chain is built from TRBV14 and TRBJ1-4; TRBD1 matches 10 bases. Germline CDR1 SGHDN, CDR2 FVKESK. Trimming took 1 base from V and 8 from J; bases not matched to a gene: 4. This CDR3 contains 15 residues. The DNA for the CDR3 is TGTGCCAGCAGCCAAGCCGGGACAGGGGTGGAAAAACTGTTTTTT. It specifies CASSQAGTGVEKLFF.

The genes are TRBV7-8 and TRBJ1-5, with TRBD1 as a possible D gene (5 bases). V lost 7 bases to trimming and J lost 2 bases, with 12 bases between them. Germline V CDR1 and CDR2: SGHVS, FQNEAQ. The CDR3 spans 14 residues. CDR3 bases: TGTGCCAGCACAGACTCGACAGGCAATCAGCCCCAGCATTTT. It yields the protein CASTDSTGNQPQHF.

This chain joins TRBV7-2 and TRBJ2-7; 8 bases fit TRBD1. The germline CDR1 and CDR2 sequences are SGHTA and FQGNSA. V was pared by 3 bases and J by 2 bases, with 15 bases of the junction left unmatched. The CDR3 is made up of 18 amino acids. CDR3 loop: CASSFINVEGQEPYEQYF. In nucleotides, the CDR3 is TGTGCCAGCAGCTTCATAAACGTTGAGGGACAGGAACCCTACGAGCAGTACTTC.

The chain recombines TRBV19 with TRBJ2-1; TRBD2 is a possible D gene (5 bases). Germline CDR1 and CDR2: LNHDA and SQIVND (reference sequence). V was cut by 6 bases and J by 0 bases, with 12 bases left in between. The CDR3 runs 15 residues. The CDR3 DNA is TGTGCCAGTAGATATGATGGGAGCTCCTACAATGAGCAGTTCTTC. Its protein product is CASRYDGSSYNEQFF.

The V and J genes are TRBV11-2 and TRBJ1-5; D is undetermined. CDR3 length equals 14 residues. Germline loops: CDR1 SGHAT, CDR2 FQNNGV. Trimming took off 0 bases at V and 3 bases at J, with 6 bases between the two ends. CDR3: CASSLEGDNQPQHF. CDR3 DNA: TGTGCCAGCAGCTTAGAGGGAGACAATCAGCCCCAGCATTTT.

V usage is TRBV25-1 and J usage is TRBJ1-6; D call uncertain. CDR1 is MGHDK and CDR2 is SYGVNS in the germline V gene. This CDR3 comprises 14 residues. Trimming stripped 4 bases from V and 4 bases from J, with 8 bases between. CDR3 protein: CASSGTGYNSPLHF. The CDR3 bases are TGTGCCAGCAGTGGGACGGGGTATAATTCACCCCTCCACTTT.

CDR3 bases: TGTGCCAGCAGCTTAGCTGGTGGCGGGAGCTCCTACAATGAGCAGTTCTTC. Protein product: CASSLAGGGSSYNEQFF. The V and J genes are TRBV7-9 and TRBJ2-1, with TRBD2 matching over 7 bases. J was trimmed by 0 bases and V by 0 bases; bases with no gene match: 5. This CDR3 contains 17 residues. Per germline, CDR1 SEHNR and CDR2 FQNEAQ (reference sequence).